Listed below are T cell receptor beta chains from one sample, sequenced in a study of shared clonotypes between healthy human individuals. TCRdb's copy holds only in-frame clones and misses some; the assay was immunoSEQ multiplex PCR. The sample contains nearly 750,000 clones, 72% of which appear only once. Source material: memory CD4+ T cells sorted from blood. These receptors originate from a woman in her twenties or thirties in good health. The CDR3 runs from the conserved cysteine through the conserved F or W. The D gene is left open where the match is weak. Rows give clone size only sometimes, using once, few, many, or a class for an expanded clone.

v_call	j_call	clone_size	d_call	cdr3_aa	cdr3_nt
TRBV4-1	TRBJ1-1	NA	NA	CASRKMGGMNTEAFF	TGCGCCAGCAGGAAAATGGGGGGGATGAACACTGAAGCTTTCTTT
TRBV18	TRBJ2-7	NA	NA	CASSLTAYEQYF	TGTGCCAGCTCACTTACAGCCTACGAGCAGTACTTC
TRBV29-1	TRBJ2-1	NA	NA	CSAIRTTQGISEQFF	TGCAGCGCTATAAGGACTACCCAGGGAATAAGTGAGCAGTTCTTC
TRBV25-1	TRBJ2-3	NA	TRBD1	CASSASLSGQGSDTQYF	TGTGCCAGCAGTGCCTCTTTGTCGGGACAGGGTTCAGATACGCAGTATTTT
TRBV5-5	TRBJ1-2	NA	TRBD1	CASSPGGGGYTF	TGTGCCAGCAGCCCAGGGGGCGGTGGCTACACCTTC
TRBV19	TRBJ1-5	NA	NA	CASRELTATRNQPQHF	TGTGCCAGTAGGGAGTTAACAGCGACCCGCAATCAGCCCCAGCATTTT
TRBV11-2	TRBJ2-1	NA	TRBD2	CASSIRTSPQFF	TGTGCCAGCAGCATAAGGACTAGTCCGCAGTTCTTC
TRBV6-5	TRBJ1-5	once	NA	CASGRGYQPQHF	TGTGCCAGCGGTAGAGGATATCAGCCCCAGCATTTT
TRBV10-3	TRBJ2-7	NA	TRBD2	CAITWLAGGYEQYF	TGTGCCATCACGTGGCTAGCGGGAGGATACGAGCAGTACTTC
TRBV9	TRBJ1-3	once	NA	CASSVEAGSSGNTIYF	TGTGCCAGCAGCGTAGAGGCAGGGAGCTCTGGAAACACCATATATTTT
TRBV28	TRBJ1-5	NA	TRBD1	CASSRGDSRNQPQHF	TGTGCCAGCTCGCGCGGGGACAGTCGCAATCAGCCCCAGCATTTT
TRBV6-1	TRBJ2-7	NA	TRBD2	CATRTRISEQYF	TGTGCCACTAGGACTAGAATCTCCGAGCAGTACTTC
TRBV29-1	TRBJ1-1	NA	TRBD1	CSVLGQAITEAFF	TGCAGCGTATTGGGACAGGCAATCACTGAAGCTTTCTTT
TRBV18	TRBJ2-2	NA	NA	CASSPPAGFNTGELFF	TGTGCCAGCTCACCACCGGCAGGGTTTAACACCGGGGAGCTGTTTTTT
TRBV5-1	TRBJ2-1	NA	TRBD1	CASRLGQGFYNEQFF	TGCGCCAGCAGACTCGGACAGGGCTTCTACAATGAGCAGTTCTTC
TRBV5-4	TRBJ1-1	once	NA	CASSLWAGGGEAFF	TGTGCCAGCAGCTTGTGGGCGGGCGGCGGTGAAGCTTTCTTT
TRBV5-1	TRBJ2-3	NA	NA	CASSLGAEADTQYF	TGCGCCAGCAGCTTGGGGGCCGAGGCAGATACGCAGTATTTT
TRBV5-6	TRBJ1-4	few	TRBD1	CASSLGQGFEKLFF	TGTGCCAGCAGCTTGGGACAGGGATTTGAAAAACTGTTTTTT
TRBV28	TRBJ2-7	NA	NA	CASSSGATPYERYF	TGTGCCAGCAGTTCCGGGGCTACTCCCTACGAGCGGTACTTC
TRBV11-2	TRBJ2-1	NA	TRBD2	CASSFTTGTSLYNEQFF	TGTGCCAGCAGCTTTACCACCGGGACTAGCTTGTACAATGAGCAGTTCTTC
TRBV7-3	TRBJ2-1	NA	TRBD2	CASSLAELAVHEQFF	TGTGCCAGCAGCTTAGCCGAACTAGCGGTGCATGAGCAGTTCTTC
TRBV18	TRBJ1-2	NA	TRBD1	CASSPGQGRYDGYTF	TGTGCCAGCTCACCGGGACAGGGGCGGTATGATGGCTACACCTTC
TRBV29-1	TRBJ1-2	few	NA	CSVFTGRGYTF	TGCAGCGTCTTCACAGGGCGGGGCTACACCTTC
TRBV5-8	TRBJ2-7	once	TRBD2	CASSLGLAGGPFYEQYF	TGTGCCAGCAGCTTGGGACTAGCGGGAGGGCCCTTCTACGAGCAGTACTTC
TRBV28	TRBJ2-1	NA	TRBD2	CASSSTSGSTNEQFF	TGTGCCAGCAGTTCGACTAGCGGGAGCACCAATGAGCAGTTCTTC
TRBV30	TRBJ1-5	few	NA	CAWSRGGVSNQPQHF	TGTGCCTGGAGCCGAGGGGGGGTTAGCAATCAGCCCCAGCATTTT
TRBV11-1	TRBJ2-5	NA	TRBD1	CASSRQGLPETQYF	TGTGCCAGCAGCCGACAGGGTCTTCCGGAGACCCAGTACTTC
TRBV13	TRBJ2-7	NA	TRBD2	CASSLYGGSGYEQYF	TGTGCCAGCAGCTTGTACGGCGGGAGCGGATACGAGCAGTACTTC